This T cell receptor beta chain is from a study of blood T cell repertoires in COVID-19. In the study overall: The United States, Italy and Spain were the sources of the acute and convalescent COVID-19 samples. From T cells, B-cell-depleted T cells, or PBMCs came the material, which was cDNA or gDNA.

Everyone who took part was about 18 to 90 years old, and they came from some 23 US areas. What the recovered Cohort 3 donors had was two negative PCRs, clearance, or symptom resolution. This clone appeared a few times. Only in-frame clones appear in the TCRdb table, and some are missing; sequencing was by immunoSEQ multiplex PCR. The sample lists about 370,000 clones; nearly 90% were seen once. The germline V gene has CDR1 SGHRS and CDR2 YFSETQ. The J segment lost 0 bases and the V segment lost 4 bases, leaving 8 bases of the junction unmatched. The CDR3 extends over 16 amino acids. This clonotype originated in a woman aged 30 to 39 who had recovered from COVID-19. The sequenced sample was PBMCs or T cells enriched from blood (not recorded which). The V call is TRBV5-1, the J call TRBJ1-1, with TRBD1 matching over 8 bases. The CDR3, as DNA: TGCGCCAGCAGCCTAGGACAGGGAGGAGTGAACACTGAAGCTTTCTTT. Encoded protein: CASSLGQGGVNTEAFF.